This entry is about one T cell receptor beta chain. Reverse transcription of all isolated RNA meant that expressed TCRB transcripts were sequenced. Repertoires were generated with immunoSEQ multiplex PCR, while TCRdb's copy carries only in-frame clones and drops some. The sample includes roughly 140,000 clones, around 8% seen only once; the top ten take about 0.6%. Germline CDR1 LGHNA, CDR2 YNFKEQ. The CDR3 is made up of 17 amino acids. Trimming removed 5 bases from V and 2 bases from J; junction bases left unmatched: 7. The sample belongs to a study of beta chain features in type 1 diabetes. This TCR was recovered from a man between 18 and 29 years old in good health. This chain links TRBV4-2 with TRBJ2-5, with TRBD2 matching over 14 bases. Sequenced: central memory CD4+ T cells from blood. The CDR3 sequence is CASSTGTSGREQETQYF. CDR3 bases: TGTGCCAGCAGCACAGGGACTAGCGGGAGAGAGCAAGAGACCCAGTACTTC.